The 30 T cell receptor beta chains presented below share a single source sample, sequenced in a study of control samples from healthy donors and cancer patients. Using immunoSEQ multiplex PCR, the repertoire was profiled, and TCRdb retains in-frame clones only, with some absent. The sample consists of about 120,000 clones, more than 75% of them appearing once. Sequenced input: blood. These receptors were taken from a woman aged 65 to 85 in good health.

The CDR3 protein is CASSPNARQLNEKLFF. CDR3 DNA sequence: TGTGCCAGCTCACCAAATGCGCGGCAGCTTAATGAAAAACTGTTTTTT. The chain employs TRBV18 and TRBJ1-4; D ambiguous. CDR1 KGHSH and CDR2 LQKENI come from the germline V gene. Deletions cut 2 bases from V and 4 bases from J, with 14 bases between. The CDR3 is 16 residues long.

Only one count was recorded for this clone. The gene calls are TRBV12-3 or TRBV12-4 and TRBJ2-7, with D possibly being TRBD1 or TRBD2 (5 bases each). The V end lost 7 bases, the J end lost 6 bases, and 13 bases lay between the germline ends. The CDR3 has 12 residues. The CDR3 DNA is TGTGCCAGCACGAGGGGCTCCCGCGAGCAGTACTTC. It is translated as CASTRGSREQYF.

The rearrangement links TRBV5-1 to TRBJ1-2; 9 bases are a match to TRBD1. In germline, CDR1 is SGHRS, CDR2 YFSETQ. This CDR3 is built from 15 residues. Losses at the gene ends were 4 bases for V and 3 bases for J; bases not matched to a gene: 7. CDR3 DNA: TGCGCCAGCAGCATCAACAGGGGGCGCGACTATGGCTACACCTTC. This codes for CASSINRGRDYGYTF.

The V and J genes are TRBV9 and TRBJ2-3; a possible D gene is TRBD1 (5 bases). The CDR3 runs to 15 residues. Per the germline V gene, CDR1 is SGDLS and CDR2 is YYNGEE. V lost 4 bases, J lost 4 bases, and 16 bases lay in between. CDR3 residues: CASSTTGYGPDTQYF. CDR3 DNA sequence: TGTGCCAGCAGCACCACAGGTTACGGCCCAGATACGCAGTATTTT.

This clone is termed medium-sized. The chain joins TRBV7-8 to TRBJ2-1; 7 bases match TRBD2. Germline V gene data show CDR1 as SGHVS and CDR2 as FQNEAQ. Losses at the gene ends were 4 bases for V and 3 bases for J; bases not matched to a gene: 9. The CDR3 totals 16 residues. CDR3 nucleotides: TGTGCCAGCAGCTCACCCCTAGCGGCTAGCTACAATGAGCAGTTCTTC. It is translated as CASSSPLAASYNEQFF.

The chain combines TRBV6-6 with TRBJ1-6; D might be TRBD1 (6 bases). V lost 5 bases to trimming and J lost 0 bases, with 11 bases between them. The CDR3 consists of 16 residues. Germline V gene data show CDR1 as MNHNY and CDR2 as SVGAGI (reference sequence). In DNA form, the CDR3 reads TGTGCCAGCAGTCGGGGGGGCCCCTCCTATAATTCACCCCTCCACTTT. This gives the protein CASSRGGPSYNSPLHF.

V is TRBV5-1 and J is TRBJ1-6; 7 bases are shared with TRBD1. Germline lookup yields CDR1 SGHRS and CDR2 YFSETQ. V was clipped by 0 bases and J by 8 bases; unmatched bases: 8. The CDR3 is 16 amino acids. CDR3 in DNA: TGCGCCAGCAGCTTGGCCATGACAGGGAGGGATTCACCCCTCCACTTT. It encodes CASSLAMTGRDSPLHF.

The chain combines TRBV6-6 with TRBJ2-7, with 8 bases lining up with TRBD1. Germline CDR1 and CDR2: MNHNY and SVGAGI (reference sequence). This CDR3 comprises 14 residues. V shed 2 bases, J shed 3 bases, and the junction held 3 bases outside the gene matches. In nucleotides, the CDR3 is TGTGCCAGCAGTTACCCAACAGGGGGCTACGAGCAGTACTTC. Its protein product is CASSYPTGGYEQYF.

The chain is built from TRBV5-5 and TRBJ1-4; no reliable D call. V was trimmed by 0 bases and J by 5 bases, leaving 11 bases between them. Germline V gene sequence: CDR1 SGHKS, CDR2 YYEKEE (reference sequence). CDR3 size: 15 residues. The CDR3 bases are TGTGCCAGCAGCTTGGAAGGACGGAGAAATGAAAAACTGTTTTTT. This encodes CASSLEGRRNEKLFF. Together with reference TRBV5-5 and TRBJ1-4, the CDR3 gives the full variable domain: DAGVTQSPTHLIKTRGQQVTLRCSPISGHKSVSWYQQVLGQGPQFIFQYYEKEERGRGNFPDRFSARQFPNYSSELNVNALLLGDSALYLCASSLEGRRNEKLFFGSGTQLSVL.

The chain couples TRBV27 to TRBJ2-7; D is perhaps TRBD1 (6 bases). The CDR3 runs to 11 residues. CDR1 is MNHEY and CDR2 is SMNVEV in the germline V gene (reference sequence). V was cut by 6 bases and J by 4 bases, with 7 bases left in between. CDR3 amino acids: CASSQGYEQYF. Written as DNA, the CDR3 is TGTGCCAGCAGCCAGGGGTACGAGCAGTACTTC.

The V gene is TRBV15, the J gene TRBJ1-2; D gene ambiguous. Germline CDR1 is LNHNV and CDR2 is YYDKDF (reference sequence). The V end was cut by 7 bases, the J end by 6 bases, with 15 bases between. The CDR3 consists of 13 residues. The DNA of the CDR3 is TGTGCCACCACCTCGCACCCAAGGGATGGCTACACCTTC. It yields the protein CATTSHPRDGYTF.

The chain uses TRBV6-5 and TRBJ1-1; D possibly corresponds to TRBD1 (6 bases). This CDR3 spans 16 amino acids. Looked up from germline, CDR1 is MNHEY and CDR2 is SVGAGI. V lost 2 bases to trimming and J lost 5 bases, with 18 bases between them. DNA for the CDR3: TGTGCCAGCAGTTACCCGACAGGTCGATGGGGTACTGAAGCTTTCTTT. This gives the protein CASSYPTGRWGTEAFF.

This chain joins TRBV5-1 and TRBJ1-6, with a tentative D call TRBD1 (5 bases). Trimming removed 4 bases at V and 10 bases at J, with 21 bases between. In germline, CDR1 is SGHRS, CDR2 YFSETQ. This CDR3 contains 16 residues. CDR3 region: CASSPTGGGSRSPLHF. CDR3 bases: TGCGCCAGCAGCCCTACGGGCGGGGGGTCTCGGTCACCCCTCCACTTT.

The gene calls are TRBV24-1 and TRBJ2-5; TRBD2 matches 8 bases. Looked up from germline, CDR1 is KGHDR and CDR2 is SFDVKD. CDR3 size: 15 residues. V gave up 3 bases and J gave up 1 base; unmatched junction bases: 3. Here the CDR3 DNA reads TGTGCCACCAGTGATCCACGGGGGGGCCAAGAGACCCAGTACTTC. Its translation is CATSDPRGGQETQYF.

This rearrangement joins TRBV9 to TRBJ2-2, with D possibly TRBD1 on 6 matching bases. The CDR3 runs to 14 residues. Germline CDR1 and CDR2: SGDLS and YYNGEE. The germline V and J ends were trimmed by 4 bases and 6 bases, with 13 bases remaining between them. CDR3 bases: TGTGCCAGCAGCCAACTCCAGGGGTCCGGGGAGCTGTTTTTT. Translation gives CASSQLQGSGELFF.

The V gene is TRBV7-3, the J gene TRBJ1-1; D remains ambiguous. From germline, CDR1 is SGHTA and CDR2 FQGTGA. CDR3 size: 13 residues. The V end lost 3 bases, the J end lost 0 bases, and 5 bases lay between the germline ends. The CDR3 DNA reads TGTGCCAGCAGCTTTTGGGTGAACACTGAAGCTTTCTTT. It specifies CASSFWVNTEAFF.

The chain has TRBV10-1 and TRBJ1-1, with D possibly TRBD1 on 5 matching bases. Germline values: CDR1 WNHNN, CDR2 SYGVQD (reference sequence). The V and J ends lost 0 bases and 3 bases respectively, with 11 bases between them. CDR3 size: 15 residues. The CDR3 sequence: CASSESGDWDTEAFF. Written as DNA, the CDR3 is TGCGCCAGCAGTGAGTCAGGGGATTGGGACACTGAAGCTTTCTTT.

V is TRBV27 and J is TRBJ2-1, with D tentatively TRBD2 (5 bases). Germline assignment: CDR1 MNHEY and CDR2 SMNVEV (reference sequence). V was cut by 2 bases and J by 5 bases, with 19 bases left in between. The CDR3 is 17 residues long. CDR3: CASSLRRSSGLDNEQFF. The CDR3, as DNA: TGTGCCAGCAGTTTAAGGCGTTCGAGCGGCCTCGACAATGAGCAGTTCTTC.

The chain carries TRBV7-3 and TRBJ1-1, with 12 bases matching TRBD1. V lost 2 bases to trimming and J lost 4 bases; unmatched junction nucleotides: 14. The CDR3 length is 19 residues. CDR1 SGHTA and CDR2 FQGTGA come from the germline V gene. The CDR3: CASSLRPGTGGLESTEAFF. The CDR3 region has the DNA TGTGCCAGCAGCTTACGCCCCGGGACAGGGGGCTTGGAGAGCACTGAAGCTTTCTTT.

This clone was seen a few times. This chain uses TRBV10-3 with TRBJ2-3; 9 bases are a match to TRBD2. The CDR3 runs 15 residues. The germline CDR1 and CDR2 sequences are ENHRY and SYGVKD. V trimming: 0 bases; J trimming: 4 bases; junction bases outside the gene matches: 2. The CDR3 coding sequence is TGTGCCATCAGTGAGTCTGAGCGGGGGGCAGATACGCAGTATTTT. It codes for CAISESERGADTQYF.

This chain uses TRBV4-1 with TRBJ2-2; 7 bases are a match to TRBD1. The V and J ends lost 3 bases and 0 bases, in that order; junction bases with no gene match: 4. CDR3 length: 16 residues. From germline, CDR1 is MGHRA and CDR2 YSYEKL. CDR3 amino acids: CASSQYRGTNTGELFF. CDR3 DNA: TGCGCCAGCAGCCAGTACAGGGGCACGAACACCGGGGAGCTGTTTTTT.

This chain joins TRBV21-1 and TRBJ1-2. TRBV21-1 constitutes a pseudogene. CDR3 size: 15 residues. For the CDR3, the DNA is TGTGCCAACGCCACCGGGAAAACGAAGAAGGGAGGCTACACCTTC. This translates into CANATGKTKKGGYTF.

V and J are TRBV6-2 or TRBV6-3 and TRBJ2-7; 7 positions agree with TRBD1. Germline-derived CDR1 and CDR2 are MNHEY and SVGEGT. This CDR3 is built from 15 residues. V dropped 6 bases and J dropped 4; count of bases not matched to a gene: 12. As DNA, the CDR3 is TGTGCCAGCAGCCCCCTGGGACAGAAAACTTACGAGCAGTACTTC. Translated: CASSPLGQKTYEQYF.

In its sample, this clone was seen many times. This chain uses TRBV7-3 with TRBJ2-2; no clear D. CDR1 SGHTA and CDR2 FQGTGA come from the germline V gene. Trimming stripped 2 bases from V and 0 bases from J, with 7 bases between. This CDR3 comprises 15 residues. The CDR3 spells CASSLSGTNTGELFF. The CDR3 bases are TGTGCCAGCAGCTTATCGGGCACGAACACCGGGGAGCTGTTTTTT.

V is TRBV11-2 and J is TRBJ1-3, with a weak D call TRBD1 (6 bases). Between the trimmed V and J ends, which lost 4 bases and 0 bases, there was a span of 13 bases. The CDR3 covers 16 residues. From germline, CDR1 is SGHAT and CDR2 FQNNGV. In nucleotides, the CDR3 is TGTGCCAGCAGCTCCCCAGGGGTCGCCTCTGGAAACACCATATATTTT. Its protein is CASSSPGVASGNTIYF.

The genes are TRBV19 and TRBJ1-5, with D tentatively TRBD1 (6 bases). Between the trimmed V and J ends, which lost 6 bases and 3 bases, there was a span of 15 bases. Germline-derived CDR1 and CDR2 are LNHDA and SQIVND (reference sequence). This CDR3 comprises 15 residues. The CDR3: CASREMGAYNQPQHF. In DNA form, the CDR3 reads TGTGCCAGTAGGGAAATGGGGGCCTACAATCAGCCCCAGCATTTT.

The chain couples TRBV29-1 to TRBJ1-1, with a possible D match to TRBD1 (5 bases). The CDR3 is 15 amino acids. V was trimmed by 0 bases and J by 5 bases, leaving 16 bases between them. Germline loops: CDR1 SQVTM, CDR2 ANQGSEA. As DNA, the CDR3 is TGCAGCGTTGAAGAGTACCCCGGGGCTAAAACTGAAGCTTTCTTT. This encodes CSVEEYPGAKTEAFF. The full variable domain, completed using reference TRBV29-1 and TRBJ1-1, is SAVISQKPSRDICQRGTSLTIQCQVDSQVTMMFWYRQQPGQSLTLIATANQGSEATYESGFVIDKFPISRPNLTFSTLTVSNMSPEDSSIYLCSVEEYPGAKTEAFFGQGTRLTVV.

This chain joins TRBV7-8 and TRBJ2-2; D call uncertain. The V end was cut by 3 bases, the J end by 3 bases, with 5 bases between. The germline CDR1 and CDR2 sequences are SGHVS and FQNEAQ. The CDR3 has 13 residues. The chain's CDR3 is CASSFSDTGELFF. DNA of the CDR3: TGTGCCAGCAGCTTTTCGGACACCGGGGAGCTGTTTTTT.

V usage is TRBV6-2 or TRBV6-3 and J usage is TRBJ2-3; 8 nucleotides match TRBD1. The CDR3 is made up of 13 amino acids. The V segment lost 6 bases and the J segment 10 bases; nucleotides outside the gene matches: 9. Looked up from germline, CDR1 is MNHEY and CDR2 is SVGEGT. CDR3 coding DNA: TGTGCCAGCAGCATCCTGGACAGGGAGGCGCAGTATTTT. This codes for CASSILDREAQYF.

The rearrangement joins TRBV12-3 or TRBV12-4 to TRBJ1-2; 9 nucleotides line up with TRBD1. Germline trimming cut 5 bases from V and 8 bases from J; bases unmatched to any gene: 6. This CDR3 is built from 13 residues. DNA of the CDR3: TGTGCCAGCAGTCATGGACAGGGGAGCGGCTACACCTTC. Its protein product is CASSHGQGSGYTF.